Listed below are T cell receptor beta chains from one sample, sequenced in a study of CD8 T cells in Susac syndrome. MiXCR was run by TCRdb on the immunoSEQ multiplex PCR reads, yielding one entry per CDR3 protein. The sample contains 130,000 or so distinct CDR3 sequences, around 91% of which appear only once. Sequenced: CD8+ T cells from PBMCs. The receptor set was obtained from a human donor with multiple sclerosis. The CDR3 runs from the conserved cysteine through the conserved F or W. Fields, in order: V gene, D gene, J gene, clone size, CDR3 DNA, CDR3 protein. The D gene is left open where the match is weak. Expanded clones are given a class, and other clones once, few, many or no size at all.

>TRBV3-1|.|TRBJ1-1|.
TGTGCCAGCGGCCTGACGTGGGGTCATGACACTGAAGCTTTCTTT
CASGLTWGHDTEAFF
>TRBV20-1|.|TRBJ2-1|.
TGCAGTGCTGGCGATCGACTGCTTGGATCCTACAATGAGCAGTTCTTC
CSAGDRLLGSYNEQFF
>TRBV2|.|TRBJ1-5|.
TGTGCCAGCAGTGAAGGATTCATTCCAAATCAGCCCCAGCATTTT
CASSEGFIPNQPQHF
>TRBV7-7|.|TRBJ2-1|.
TGTGCCAGCAGCTTAGGGGGACTTCGCTCCGGCAATGAGCAGTTCTTC
CASSLGGLRSGNEQFF
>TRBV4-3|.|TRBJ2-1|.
TGCGCCAGCAGCCAAGTTGGGGCCAATGAGCAGTTCTTC
CASSQVGANEQFF
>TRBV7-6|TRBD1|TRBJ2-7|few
TGTGCCAGCAGCGAGGGACAGGGAGGCGAGCAGTACTTC
CASSEGQGGEQYF
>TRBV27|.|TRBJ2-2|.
TGTGCCAGCAGTTTCCGTAGGGACGGGGAGCTGTTTTTT
CASSFRRDGELFF
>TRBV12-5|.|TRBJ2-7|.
TGTGCTAGTGGCCCCGACCCGCTAGCGCCGCAGTACTTC
CASGPDPLAPQYF
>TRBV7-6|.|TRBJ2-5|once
TGTGCCAGCAGCTTTGGGGGATCCCAAGAGACCCAGTACTTC
CASSFGGSQETQYF
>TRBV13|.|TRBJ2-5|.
TGTGCCAGCAGCTTAGGGTCCGAAGAGACCCAGTACTTC
CASSLGSEETQYF
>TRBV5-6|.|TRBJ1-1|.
TGTGCCAGCAGCTTATTCAGGGAGTGGAACACTGAAGCTTTCTTT
CASSLFREWNTEAFF
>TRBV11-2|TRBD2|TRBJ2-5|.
TGTGCCAGCAGCCAAATTCTAGCGGGAGACGGAGAGACCCAGTACTTC
CASSQILAGDGETQYF
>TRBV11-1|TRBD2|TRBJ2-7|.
TGTGCCAGCAGCTTAGCAGGAGCGGGGTACCTCGAGCAGTACTTC
CASSLAGAGYLEQYF
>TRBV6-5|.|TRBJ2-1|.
TGTGCCAGCAGTTATGGGATCCACGGGGAGCAGTTCTTC
CASSYGIHGEQFF
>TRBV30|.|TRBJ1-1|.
TGTGCCTGGAGTGTGGGTAGGGGCACTGAAGCTTTCTTT
CAWSVGRGTEAFF
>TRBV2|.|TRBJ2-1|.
TGTGCCAGCAGTAGTTGGGACGCTAATGAGCAGTTCTTC
CASSSWDANEQFF
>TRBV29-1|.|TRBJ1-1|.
TGCAGCGCTGAACACAGGGTCGGGATGAACACTGAAGCTTTCTTT
CSAEHRVGMNTEAFF
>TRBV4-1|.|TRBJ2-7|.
TGCGCCAGCAGCCAAGGGCCCCCCAGCGAAGTTTACTACGAGCAGTACTTC
CASSQGPPSEVYYEQYF
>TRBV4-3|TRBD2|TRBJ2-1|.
TGCGCCAGCAGCCAAGATGGGATAGCGGGAGAAGCCTACAATGAGCAGTTCTTC
CASSQDGIAGEAYNEQFF
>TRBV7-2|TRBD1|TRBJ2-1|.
TGTGCCAGCAGCCCGTCGACAGGGGGATACAATGAGCAGTTCTTC
CASSPSTGGYNEQFF
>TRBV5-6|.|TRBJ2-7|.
TGTGCCAGCAGTTTGAGTAGCTACGAGCAGTACTTC
CASSLSSYEQYF
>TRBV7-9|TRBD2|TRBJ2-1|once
TGTGCCAGCAGCTTCTGCCTAGCGGGAGGTACGTGCAATGAGCAGTTCTTC
CASSFCLAGGTCNEQFF
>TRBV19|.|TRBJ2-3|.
TGTGCCAGTAGTATAGCAGGACAAGATACGCAGTATTTT
CASSIAGQDTQYF
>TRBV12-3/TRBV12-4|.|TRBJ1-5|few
TGTGCCAGCAGAGGGGGGTCCAGCAATCAGCCCCAGCATTTT
CASRGGSSNQPQHF
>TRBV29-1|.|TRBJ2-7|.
TGCAGCGTTGAGGGGGACCAGACGTACGAGCAGTACTTC
CSVEGDQTYEQYF
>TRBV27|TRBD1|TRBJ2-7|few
TGTGCCAGCAGTATCAGGGGGCACGACGAGCAGTACTTC
CASSIRGHDEQYF
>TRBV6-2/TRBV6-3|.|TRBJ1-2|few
TGTGCCAGCAGTTACGACTTCATTGACTATGGCTACACCTTC
CASSYDFIDYGYTF
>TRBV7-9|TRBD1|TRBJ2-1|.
TGTGCCAGCAGCCCGCGACAGGGGATCAACAATGAGCAGTTCTTC
CASSPRQGINNEQFF
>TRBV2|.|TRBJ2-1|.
TGTGCCAGCACGTTGCCGAGCTCCTACAATGAGCAGTTCTTC
CASTLPSSYNEQFF
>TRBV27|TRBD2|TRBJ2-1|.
TGTGCCAGCAGTTTAGGGACTAGCTTTGGCCCACTCAATGAGCAGTTCTTC
CASSLGTSFGPLNEQFF
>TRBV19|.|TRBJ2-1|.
TGTGCCAGTAGTATCTCGTCAGGGTATAGGCATGAGCAGTTCTTC
CASSISSGYRHEQFF
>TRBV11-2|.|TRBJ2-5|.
TGTGCCAGCAGCTTAGATAGGATGGGGGTTGCCGAGACCCAGTACTTC
CASSLDRMGVAETQYF
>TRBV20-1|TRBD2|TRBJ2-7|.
TGCAGTGCTACTAGCGGGGTGACCTACGAGCAGTACTTC
CSATSGVTYEQYF
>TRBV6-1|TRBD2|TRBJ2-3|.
TGTGCCACAACGCTCACTGGCGGGAGGCAAACCCTCACAGATACGCAGTATTTT
CATTLTGGRQTLTDTQYF
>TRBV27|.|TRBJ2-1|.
TGTGCCAGCAGCACCTCGAACAATGAGCAGTTCTTC
CASSTSNNEQFF
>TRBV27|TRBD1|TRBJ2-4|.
TGTGCCAGCAGATGGTCGGGGGACAGGGGAAACATTCAGTACTTC
CASRWSGDRGNIQYF
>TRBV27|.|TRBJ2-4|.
TGTGCCAGCAGTTCCCTCCCGCCCCATGTAAACATTCAGTACTTC
CASSSLPPHVNIQYF
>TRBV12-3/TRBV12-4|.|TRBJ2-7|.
TGTGCCAGCAGTCAGGTCCAGGGGTACGAGCAGTACTTC
CASSQVQGYEQYF
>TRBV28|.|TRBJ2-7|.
TGTGCCAGCAGTTCCCCCAACTACGAGCAGTACTTC
CASSSPNYEQYF
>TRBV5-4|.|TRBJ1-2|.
TGTGCCAGCAGCTCCCCAGGGACACCTAACTATGGCTACACCTTC
CASSSPGTPNYGYTF
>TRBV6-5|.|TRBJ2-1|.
TGTGCCAGCAGTTGGGATGTGCGCAGGGGAGGGGATGAGCAGTTCTTC
CASSWDVRRGGDEQFF